The sequence of this TCR beta chain was determined in a study of OX40 agonist ivuxolimab in advanced cancers. For the study at large: Enrolled patients in dose escalation had cancers that were hepatocellular carcinoma, melanoma, renal cell or head and neck cancer.

Data came from immunoSEQ multiplex PCR; TCRdb stores just in-frame clones and leaves some out. The repertoire holds 75,000 to 100,000 clones, 65% to 90% seen once, with around 2% in the top ten. The starting material was CD4+ or CD8+ T cells sorted from blood, obtained in a trial of the OX40 agonist ivuxolimab. The receptor was derived from an adult with an advanced solid tumor such as melanoma, head and neck, liver or kidney cancer.

CDR3 nucleotide sequence: TGTGCCAGCAGCGTAGGACAGTCGAGCTCCTACGAGCAGTACTTC. Its translation: CASSVGQSSSYEQYF. This rearrangement joins TRBV9 to TRBJ2-7; D possibly corresponds to TRBD1 (5 bases). The germline V and J ends were trimmed by 0 bases and 0 bases, with 10 bases remaining between them. The CDR3 runs to 15 residues. The germline gives CDR1 SGDLS, CDR2 YYNGEE.